This T cell receptor beta chain was sequenced during a study of T cell responses to AZD1222 COVID-19 vaccine. Study-wide findings and caveats: Receipt of two AZD1222 doses was followed by a rise in Spike-specific TCR breadth and depth. In a largely white British group with more females than males, clonal diversity was possibly underestimated. Regions 160-218 and 743-854 dominated among vaccine-associated CD4 TCRs spanning spike. It was only 6 or 7 AZD1222 recipients who were seropositive at baseline.

With 6 bases clipped from V and 7 bases from J, the junction kept 11 bases outside the gene matches. This CDR3 spans 13 amino acids. The V gene's germline CDR1 is SQVTM and CDR2 ANQGSEA. This table comes from immunoSEQ multiplex PCR, and its TCRdb copy is limited to in-frame clones, with some not included. Of roughly 190,000 clones listed, approximately 94% are singletons. To note about this clone: Its antigen remains unidentified.

This material consisted of peripheral blood, taken 28 days after the second dose of the MenACWY control vaccine. The rearrangement joins TRBV29-1 to TRBJ1-1; 7 positions match TRBD1. This TCR derives from an adult who received the MenACWY meningococcal vaccine as a control. CDR3 loop: CSVVTQGINEAFF. CDR3 DNA: TGCAGCGTAGTCACACAGGGGATAAATGAAGCTTTCTTT. Combining the CDR3 with reference TRBV29-1 and TRBJ1-1 gives the whole variable domain SAVISQKPSRDICQRGTSLTIQCQVDSQVTMMFWYRQQPGQSLTLIATANQGSEATYESGFVIDKFPISRPNLTFSTLTVSNMSPEDSSIYLCSVVTQGINEAFFGQGTRLTVV.